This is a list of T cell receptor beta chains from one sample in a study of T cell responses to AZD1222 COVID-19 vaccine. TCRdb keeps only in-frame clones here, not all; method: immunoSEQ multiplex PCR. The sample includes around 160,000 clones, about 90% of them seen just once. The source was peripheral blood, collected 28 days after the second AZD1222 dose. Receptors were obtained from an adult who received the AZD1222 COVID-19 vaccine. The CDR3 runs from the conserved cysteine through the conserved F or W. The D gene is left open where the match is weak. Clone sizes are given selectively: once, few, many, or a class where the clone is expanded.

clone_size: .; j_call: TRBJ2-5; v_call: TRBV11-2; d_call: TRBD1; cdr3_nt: TGTGCCAGCAGCCCGGGACAGGGGTATGAGACCCAGTACTTC; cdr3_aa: CASSPGQGYETQYF
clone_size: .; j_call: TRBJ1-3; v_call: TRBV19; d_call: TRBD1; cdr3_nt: TGTGCCAGTAGTACCAGCGGACAGGTCGGAAACACCATATATTTT; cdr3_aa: CASSTSGQVGNTIYF
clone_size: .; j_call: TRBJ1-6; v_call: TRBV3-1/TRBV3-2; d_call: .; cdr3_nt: TGTGCCAGCAGCCTCTCCGACACCTATAATTCACCCCTCCACTTT; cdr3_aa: CASSLSDTYNSPLHF
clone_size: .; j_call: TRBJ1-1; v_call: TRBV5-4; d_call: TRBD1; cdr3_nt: TGTGCCAGCAGCGCACCCGGGACAGAGTACACTGAAGCTTTCTTT; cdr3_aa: CASSAPGTEYTEAFF
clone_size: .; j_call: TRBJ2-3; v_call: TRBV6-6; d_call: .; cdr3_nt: TGTGCCAGCAGTTACGAGAGGGAGGATACGCAGTATTTT; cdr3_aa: CASSYEREDTQYF
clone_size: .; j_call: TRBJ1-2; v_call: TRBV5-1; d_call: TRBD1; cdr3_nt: TGCGCCAGCAGCGGGGGACAGGGAGGCTATGGCTACACCTTC; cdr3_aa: CASSGGQGGYGYTF
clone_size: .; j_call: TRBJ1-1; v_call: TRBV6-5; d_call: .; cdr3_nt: TGTGCCAGCAGCTTATGGGGGAACACTGAAGCTTTCTTT; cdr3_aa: CASSLWGNTEAFF
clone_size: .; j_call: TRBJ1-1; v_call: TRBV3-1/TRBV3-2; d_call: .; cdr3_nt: TGTGCCAGCAGGGACAGGAACACTGAAGCTTTCTTT; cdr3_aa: CASRDRNTEAFF
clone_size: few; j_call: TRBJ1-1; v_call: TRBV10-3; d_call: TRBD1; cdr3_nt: TGTGCCATCTCGGAAGGACAGGGGACGGCTGAAGCTTTCTTT; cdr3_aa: CAISEGQGTAEAFF
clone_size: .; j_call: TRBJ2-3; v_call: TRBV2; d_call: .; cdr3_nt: TGTGCCAACTGGTTGGGCACAGATACGCAGTATTTT; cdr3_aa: CANWLGTDTQYF
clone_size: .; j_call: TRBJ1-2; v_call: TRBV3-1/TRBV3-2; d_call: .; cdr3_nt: TGTGCCAGCAGCCAAGCGGGGGTGTCATATGGCTACACCTTC; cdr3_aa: CASSQAGVSYGYTF
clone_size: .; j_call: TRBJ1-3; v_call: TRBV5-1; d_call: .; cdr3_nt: TGCGCCAGCAGCGAGACAAGGGTTTTTTCTGGAAACACCATATATTTT; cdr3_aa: CASSETRVFSGNTIYF
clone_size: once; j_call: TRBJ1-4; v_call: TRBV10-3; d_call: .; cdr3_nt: TGTGCCATCAGTAACGGCGGGGCTAATGAAAAACTGTTTTTT; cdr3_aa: CAISNGGANEKLFF
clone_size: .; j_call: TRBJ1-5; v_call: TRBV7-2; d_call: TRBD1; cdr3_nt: TGTGCCAGCAGCTTAGGGGGACAGCTAAATCAGCCCCAGCATTTT; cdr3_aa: CASSLGGQLNQPQHF
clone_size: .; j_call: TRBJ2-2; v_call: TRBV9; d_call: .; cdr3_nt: TGTGCCAGCACTACTCCCGGGGGATTCTACACCGGGGAGCTGTTTTTT; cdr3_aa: CASTTPGGFYTGELFF
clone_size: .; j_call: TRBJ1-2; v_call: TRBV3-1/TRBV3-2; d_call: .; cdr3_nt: TGTGCCAGCAGCCAAGAGGGGCCAGGGCCCCTGGCCGGGGGCTACACCTTC; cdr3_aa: CASSQEGPGPLAGGYTF
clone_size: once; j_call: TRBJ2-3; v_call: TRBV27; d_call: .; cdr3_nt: TGTGCCAGCAGTTTGTATGGGTCGACAGATACGCAGTATTTT; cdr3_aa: CASSLYGSTDTQYF
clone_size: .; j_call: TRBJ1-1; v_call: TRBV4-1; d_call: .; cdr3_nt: TGCGCCAGCAGCCATACCGGGACCCATGAGGACACTGAAGCTTTCTTT; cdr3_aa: CASSHTGTHEDTEAFF
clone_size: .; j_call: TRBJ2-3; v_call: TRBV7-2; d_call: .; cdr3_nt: TGTGCCAGCGGGAGAGGGCCAGCGACAGATACGCAGTATTTT; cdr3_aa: CASGRGPATDTQYF
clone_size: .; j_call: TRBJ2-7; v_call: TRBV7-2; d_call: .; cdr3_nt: TGTGCCAGCAGCTTAGCGCCCCGTTCCGAGCAGTACTTC; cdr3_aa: CASSLAPRSEQYF
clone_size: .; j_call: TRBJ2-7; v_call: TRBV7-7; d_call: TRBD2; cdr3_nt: TGTGCTAGCAGCCCGCGACCCCCTAGCGGGGGGAGCTCCTACGAGCAGTACTTC; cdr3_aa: CASSPRPPSGGSSYEQYF
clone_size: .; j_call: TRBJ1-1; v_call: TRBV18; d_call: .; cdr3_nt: TGTGCCAGCTCAAAGGGACAGAACACTGAAGCTTTCTTT; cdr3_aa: CASSKGQNTEAFF
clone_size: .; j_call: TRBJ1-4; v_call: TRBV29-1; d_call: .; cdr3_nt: TGCAGCGTTCACGACGCCTCCGGGACCACCGGGTACTTT; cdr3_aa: CSVHDASGTTGYF
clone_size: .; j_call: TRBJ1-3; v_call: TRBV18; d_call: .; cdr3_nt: TGTGCCAGCTCACAGTCAATGGCTGACTACTCTGGAAACACCATATATTTT; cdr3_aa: CASSQSMADYSGNTIYF
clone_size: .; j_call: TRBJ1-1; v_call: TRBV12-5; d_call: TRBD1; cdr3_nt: TGTGCTAGTGGTCTAACCCGGACAGGGGCCGCTGAAGCTTTCTTT; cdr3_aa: CASGLTRTGAAEAFF
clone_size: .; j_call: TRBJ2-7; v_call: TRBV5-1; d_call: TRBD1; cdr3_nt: TGCGCCAGCAGCTTACCGGGACAGGGGGCGCGTGAGCAGTACTTC; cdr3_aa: CASSLPGQGAREQYF
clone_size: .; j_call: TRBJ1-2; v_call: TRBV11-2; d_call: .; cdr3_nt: TGTGCCAGCAGCTTACAGGAGATAGGCTATGGCTACACCTTC; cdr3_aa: CASSLQEIGYGYTF
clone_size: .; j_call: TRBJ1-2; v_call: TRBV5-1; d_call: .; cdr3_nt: TGCGCCAGCAGCTTGGGGGTGGACGGGAACTATGGCTACACCTTC; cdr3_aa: CASSLGVDGNYGYTF